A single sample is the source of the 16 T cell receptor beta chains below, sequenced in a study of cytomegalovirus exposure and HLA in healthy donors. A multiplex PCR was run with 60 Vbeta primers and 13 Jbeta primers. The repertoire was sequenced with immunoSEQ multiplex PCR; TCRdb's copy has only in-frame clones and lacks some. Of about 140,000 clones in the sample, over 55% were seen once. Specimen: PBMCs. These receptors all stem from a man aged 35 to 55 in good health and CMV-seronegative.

The CDR3 region is CASSPGTGGPQETQYF. CDR3 DNA: TGCGCCAGCAGCCCCGGGACAGGGGGCCCACAAGAGACCCAGTACTTC. The chain couples TRBV5-1 to TRBJ2-5, with TRBD1 identical over 12 bases. Germline CDR1 reads SGHRS; CDR2 reads YFSETQ. Trimming took 4 bases from V and 2 from J; bases not matched to a gene: 6. CDR3 length equals 16 residues.

The CDR3 here is CASSSRLAGAYNEQFF. CDR3 coding DNA: TGTGCCAGCAGCTCGAGACTAGCGGGAGCGTACAATGAGCAGTTCTTC. The rearrangement uses TRBV7-2 and TRBJ2-1, with 12 positions matching TRBD2. The germline gives CDR1 SGHTA, CDR2 FQGNSA. This CDR3 comprises 16 residues. After removal of 4 bases from V and 4 bases from J, the junction contained 5 bases not matched to a gene.

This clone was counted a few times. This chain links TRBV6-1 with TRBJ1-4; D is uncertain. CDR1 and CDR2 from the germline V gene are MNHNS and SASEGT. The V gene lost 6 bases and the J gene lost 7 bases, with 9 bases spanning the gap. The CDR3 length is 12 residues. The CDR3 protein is CASRRLGEKLFF. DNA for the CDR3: TGTGCCAGCAGGAGGTTGGGTGAAAAACTGTTTTTT.

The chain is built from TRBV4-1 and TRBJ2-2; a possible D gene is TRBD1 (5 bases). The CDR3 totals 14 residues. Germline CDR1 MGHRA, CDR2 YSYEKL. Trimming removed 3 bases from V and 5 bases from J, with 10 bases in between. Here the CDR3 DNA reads TGCGCCAGCAGCCAGGGGCCGGAGACCGGGGAGCTGTTTTTT. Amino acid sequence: CASSQGPETGELFF.

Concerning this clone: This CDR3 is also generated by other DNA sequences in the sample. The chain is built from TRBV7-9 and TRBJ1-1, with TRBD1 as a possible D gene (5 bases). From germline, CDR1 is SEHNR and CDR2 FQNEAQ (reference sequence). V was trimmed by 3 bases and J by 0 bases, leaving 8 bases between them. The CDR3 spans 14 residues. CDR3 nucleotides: TGTGCCAGCAGCTTCGGGGGTCTGAACACTGAAGCTTTCTTT. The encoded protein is CASSFGGLNTEAFF.

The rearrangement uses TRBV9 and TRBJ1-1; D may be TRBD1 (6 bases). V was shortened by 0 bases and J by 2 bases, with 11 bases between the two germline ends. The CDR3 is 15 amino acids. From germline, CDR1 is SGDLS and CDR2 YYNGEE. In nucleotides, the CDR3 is TGTGCCAGCAGCGTAGTTGGACAGACAAACACTGAAGCTTTCTTT. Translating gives CASSVVGQTNTEAFF.

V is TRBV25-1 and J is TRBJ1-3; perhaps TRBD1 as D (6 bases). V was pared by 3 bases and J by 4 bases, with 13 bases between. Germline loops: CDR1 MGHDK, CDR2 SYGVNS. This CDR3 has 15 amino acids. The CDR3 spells CASSEDSAMGNTIYF. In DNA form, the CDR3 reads TGTGCCAGCAGTGAGGACAGCGCAATGGGAAACACCATATATTTT.

The CDR3 reads CASRAPGQGYEQYF. As DNA, the CDR3 is TGTGCCAGCAGGGCGCCGGGACAGGGGTACGAGCAGTACTTC. The chain links TRBV5-5 to TRBJ2-7; the match to TRBD1 covers 10 bases. Germline lookup yields CDR1 SGHKS and CDR2 YYEKEE (reference sequence). The CDR3 covers 14 residues. With V trimmed by 5 bases and J by 4 bases, 6 bases remained unmatched.

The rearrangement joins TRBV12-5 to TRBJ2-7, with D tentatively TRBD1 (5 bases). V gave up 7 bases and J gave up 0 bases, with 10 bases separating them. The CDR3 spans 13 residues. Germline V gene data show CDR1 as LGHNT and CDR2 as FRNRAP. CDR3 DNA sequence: TGTGCTAGTGCCGTGGACACCTCCTACGAGCAGTACTTC. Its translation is CASAVDTSYEQYF. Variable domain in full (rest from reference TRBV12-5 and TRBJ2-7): DARVTQTPRHKVTEMGQEVTMRCQPILGHNTVFWYRQTMMQGLELLAYFRNRAPLDDSGMPKDRFSAEMPDATLATLKIQPSEPRDSAVYFCASAVDTSYEQYFGPGTRLTVT.

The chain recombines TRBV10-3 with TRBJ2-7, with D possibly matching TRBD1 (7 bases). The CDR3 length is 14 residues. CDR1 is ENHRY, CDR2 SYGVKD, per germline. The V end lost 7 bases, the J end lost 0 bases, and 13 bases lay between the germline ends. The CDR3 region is CAITAGQSSYEQYF. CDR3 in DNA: TGTGCCATCACGGCGGGACAGAGCTCCTACGAGCAGTACTTC.

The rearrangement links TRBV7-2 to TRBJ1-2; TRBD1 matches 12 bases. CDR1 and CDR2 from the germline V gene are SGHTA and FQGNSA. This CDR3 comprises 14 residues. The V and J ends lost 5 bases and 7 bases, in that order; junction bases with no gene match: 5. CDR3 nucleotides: TGTGCCAGCAGCCAAGGGACAGGGGGCGGTGGCTACACCTTC. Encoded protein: CASSQGTGGGGYTF. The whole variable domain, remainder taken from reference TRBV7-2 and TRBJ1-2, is GAGVSQSPSNKVTEKGKDVELRCDPISGHTALYWYRQSLGQGLEFLIYFQGNSAPDKSGLPSDRFSAERTGGSVSTLTIQRTQQEDSAVYLCASSQGTGGGGYTFGSGTRLTVV.

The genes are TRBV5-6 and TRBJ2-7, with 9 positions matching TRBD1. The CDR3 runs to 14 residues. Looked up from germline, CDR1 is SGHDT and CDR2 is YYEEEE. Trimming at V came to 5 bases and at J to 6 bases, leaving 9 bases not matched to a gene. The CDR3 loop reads CASRRGDRVAEQYF. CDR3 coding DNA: TGTGCCAGCAGGCGCGGGGACAGGGTGGCCGAGCAGTACTTC.

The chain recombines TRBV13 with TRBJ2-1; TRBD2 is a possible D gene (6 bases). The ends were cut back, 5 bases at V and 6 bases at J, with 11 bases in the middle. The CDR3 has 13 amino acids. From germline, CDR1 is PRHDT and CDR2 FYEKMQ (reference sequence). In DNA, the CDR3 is TGTGCCAGCAGCACGGGAGTGGGCAATGAGCAGTTCTTC. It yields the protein CASSTGVGNEQFF.

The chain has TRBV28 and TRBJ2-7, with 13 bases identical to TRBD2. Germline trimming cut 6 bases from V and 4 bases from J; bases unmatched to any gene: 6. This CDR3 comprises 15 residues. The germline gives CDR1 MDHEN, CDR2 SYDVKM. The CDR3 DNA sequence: TGTGCCAGCAGCCTACTAGCGGGAGGGCGATACGAGCAGTACTTC. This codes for CASSLLAGGRYEQYF.

This CDR3 is CASSLGQYNYGYTF. The CDR3 bases are TGTGCCAGCAGCTTAGGACAGTATAACTATGGCTACACCTTC. The chain has TRBV7-9 and TRBJ1-2, with a tentative D call TRBD1 (5 bases). Trimming left V 1 base short and J 1 base short, with 7 bases between. The length of the CDR3 is 14 residues. From germline, CDR1 is SEHNR and CDR2 FQNEAQ (reference sequence). The entire variable domain, with the rest obtained from reference TRBV7-9 and TRBJ1-2, is as follows: DTGVSQNPRHKITKRGQNVTFRCDPISEHNRLYWYRQTLGQGPEFLTYFQNEAQLEKSRLLSDRFSAERPKGSFSTLEIQRTEQGDSAMYLCASSLGQYNYGYTFGSGTRLTVV.

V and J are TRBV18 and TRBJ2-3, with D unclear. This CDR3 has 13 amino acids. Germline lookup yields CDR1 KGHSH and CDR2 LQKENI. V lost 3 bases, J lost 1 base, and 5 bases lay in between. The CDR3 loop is CASSPSGTDTQYF. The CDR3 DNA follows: TGTGCCAGCTCACCCAGCGGCACAGATACGCAGTATTTT.